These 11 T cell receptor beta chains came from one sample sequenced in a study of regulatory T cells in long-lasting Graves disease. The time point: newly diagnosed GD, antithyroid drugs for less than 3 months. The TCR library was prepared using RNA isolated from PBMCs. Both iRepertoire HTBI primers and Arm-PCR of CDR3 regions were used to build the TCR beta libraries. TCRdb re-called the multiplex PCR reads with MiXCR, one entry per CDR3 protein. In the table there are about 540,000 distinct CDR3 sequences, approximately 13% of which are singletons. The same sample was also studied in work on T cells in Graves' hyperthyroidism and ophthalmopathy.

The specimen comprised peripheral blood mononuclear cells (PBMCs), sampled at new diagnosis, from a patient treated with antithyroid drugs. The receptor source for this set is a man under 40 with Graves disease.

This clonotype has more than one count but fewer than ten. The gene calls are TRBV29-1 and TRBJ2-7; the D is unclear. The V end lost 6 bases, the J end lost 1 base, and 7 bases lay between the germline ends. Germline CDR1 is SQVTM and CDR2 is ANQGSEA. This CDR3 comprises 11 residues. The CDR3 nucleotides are TGCAGCGTGGTACATTCCTACGAGCAGTACTTC. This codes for CSVVHSYEQYF.

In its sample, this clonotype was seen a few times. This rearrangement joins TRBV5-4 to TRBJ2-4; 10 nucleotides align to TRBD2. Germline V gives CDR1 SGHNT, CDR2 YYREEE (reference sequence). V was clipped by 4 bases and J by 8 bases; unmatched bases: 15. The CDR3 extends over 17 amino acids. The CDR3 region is CASSPASGAGGIDIQYF. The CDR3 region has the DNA TGTGCCAGCAGCCCGGCCTCGGGAGCGGGAGGGATAGACATTCAGTACTTC.

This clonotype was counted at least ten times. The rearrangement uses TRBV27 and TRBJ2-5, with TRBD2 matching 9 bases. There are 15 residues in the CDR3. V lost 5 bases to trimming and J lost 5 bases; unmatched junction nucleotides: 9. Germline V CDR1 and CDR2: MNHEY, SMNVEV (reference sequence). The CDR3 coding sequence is TGTGCCAGCAGTCAGTTGCGGGAGGGGTTGGAGACCCAGTACTTC. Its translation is CASSQLREGLETQYF.

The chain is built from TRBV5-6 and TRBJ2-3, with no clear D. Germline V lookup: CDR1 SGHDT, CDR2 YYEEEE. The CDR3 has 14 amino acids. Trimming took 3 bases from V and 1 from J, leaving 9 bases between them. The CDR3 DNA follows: TGTGCCAGCAGCTCGGACGGACGCACAGATACGCAGTATTTT. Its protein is CASSSDGRTDTQYF.

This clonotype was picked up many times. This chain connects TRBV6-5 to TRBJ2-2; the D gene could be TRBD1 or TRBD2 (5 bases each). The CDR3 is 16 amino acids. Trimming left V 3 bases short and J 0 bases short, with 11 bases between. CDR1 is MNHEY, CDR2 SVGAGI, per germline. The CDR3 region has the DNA TGTGCCAGCAGTTATGGGGACGGCACGAACACCGGGGAGCTGTTTTTT. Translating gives CASSYGDGTNTGELFF.

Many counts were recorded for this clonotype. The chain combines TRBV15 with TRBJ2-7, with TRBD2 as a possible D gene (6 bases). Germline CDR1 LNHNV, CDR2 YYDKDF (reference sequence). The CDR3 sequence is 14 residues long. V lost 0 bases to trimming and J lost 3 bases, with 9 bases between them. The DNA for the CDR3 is TGTGCCACCAGCAGAGATCATAGCGGCTACGAGCAGTACTTC. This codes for CATSRDHSGYEQYF. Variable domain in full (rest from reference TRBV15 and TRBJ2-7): DAMVIQNPRYQVTQFGKPVTLSCSQTLNHNVMYWYQQKSSQAPKLLFHYYDKDFNNEADTPDNFQSRRPNTSFCFLDIRSPGLGDTAMYLCATSRDHSGYEQYFGPGTRLTVT.

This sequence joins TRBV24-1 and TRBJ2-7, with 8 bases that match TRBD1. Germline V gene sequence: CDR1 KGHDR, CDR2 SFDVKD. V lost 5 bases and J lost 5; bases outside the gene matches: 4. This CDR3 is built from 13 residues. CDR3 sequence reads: CATSAGGRNEQYF. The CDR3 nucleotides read TGTGCCACCAGTGCAGGGGGCCGGAACGAGCAGTACTTC.

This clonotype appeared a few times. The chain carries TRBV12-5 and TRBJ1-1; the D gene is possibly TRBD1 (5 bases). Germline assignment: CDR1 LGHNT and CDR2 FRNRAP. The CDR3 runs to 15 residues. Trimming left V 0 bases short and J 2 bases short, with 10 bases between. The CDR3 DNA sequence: TGTGCTAGTGGTTTGGTACTGGGGGATAACACTGAAGCTTTCTTT. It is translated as CASGLVLGDNTEAFF.

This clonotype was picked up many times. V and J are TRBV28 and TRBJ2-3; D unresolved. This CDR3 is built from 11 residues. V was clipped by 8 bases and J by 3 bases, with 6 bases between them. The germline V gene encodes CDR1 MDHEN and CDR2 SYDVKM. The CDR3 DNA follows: TGTGCCAGCGGCCCGACAGATACGCAGTATTTT. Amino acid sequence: CASGPTDTQYF.

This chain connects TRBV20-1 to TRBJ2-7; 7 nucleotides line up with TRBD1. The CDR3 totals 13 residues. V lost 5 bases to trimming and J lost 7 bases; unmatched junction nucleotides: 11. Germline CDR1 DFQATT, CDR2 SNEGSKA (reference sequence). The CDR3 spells CSAGKIQGKEQYF. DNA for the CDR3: TGCAGTGCTGGAAAAATACAGGGGAAAGAGCAGTACTTC.

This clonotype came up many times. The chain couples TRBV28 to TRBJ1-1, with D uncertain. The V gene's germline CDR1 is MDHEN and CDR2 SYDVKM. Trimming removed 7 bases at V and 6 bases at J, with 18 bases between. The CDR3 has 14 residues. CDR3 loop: CASNIQEPLPEAFF. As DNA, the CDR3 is TGTGCCAGCAACATTCAAGAGCCCCTTCCTGAAGCTTTCTTT.